The 13 T cell receptor beta chains presented below share a single source sample, sequenced in a study of OX40 agonist ivuxolimab in advanced cancers. TCRdb's copy holds only in-frame clones and misses some; the assay was immunoSEQ multiplex PCR. The data show 50,000 to 65,000 clones, about 93% seen once. This specimen was CD4+ or CD8+ T cells sorted from blood, taken in a trial of the OX40 agonist ivuxolimab. The source of these receptors is an adult with an advanced solid tumor such as melanoma, head and neck, liver or kidney cancer.

This clone was counted a single time. This rearrangement joins TRBV18 to TRBJ2-7; D call uncertain. Germline CDR1 is KGHSH and CDR2 is LQKENI. CDR3 length equals 12 residues. The germline V and J ends were trimmed by 2 bases and 2 bases, with 4 bases remaining between them. Written as DNA, the CDR3 is TGTGCCAGCTCACCAGGTACCTACGAGCAGTACTTC. Residues: CASSPGTYEQYF.

The chain uses TRBV27 and TRBJ2-1; possibly TRBD2 for D (5 bases). Trimming took off 7 bases at V and 8 bases at J, with 9 bases between the two ends. The CDR3 sequence is 11 residues long. The germline gives CDR1 MNHEY, CDR2 SMNVEV (reference sequence). The CDR3 sequence: CASTDWYEQFF. In DNA form, the CDR3 reads TGTGCCAGCACGGACTGGTATGAGCAGTTCTTC.

The gene calls are TRBV4-2 and TRBJ2-7, with 9 positions matching TRBD2. The CDR3 runs 14 residues. The ends lost 5 bases at V and 2 bases at J; junction bases unmatched: 4. CDR1 is LGHNA, CDR2 YNFKEQ, per germline. Here the CDR3 reads CASSEAGGAYEQYF. The CDR3, as DNA: TGTGCCAGCAGCGAAGCGGGAGGCGCCTACGAGCAGTACTTC.

The rearrangement uses TRBV10-2 and TRBJ2-2; 7 bases match TRBD1. Germline CDR1 WSHSY, CDR2 SAAADI. The ends lost 4 bases at V and 5 bases at J; junction bases unmatched: 4. The CDR3 runs to 14 residues. The CDR3, as DNA: TGCGCCAGCAGTGGAGGGACAGTTACCGGGGAGCTGTTTTTT. Protein product: CASSGGTVTGELFF.

This rearrangement joins TRBV5-4 to TRBJ2-1; D is unclear. Germline V lookup: CDR1 SGHNT, CDR2 YYREEE (reference sequence). The V end lost 1 base, the J end lost 4 bases, and 9 bases lay between the germline ends. The CDR3 length is 14 residues. The CDR3 nucleotides read TGTGCCAGCAGCTTGTCGGGTATTTACAATGAGCAGTTCTTC. It codes for CASSLSGIYNEQFF.

This clone was counted a single time. This sequence joins TRBV19 and TRBJ1-2; 8 bases agree with TRBD1. The CDR3 length is 15 residues. Germline-derived CDR1 and CDR2 are LNHDA and SQIVND (reference sequence). With V trimmed by 3 bases and J by 3 bases, 6 bases remained unmatched. Here the CDR3 DNA reads TGTGCCAGTAGTATGTCGGCCAGGGGGCACTATGGCTACACCTTC. Amino acids: CASSMSARGHYGYTF. Drawing the rest from reference TRBV19 and TRBJ1-2, the complete variable domain is DGGITQSPKYLFRKEGQNVTLSCEQNLNHDAMYWYRQDPGQGLRLIYYSQIVNDFQKGDIAEGYSVSREKKESFPLTVTSAQKNPTAFYLCASSMSARGHYGYTFGSGTRLTVV.

This clone was counted a single time. This chain links TRBV5-8 with TRBJ2-2; no clear D gene. This CDR3 is built from 15 residues. V was shortened by 2 bases and J by 0 bases, with 8 bases between the two germline ends. Germline assignment: CDR1 SGHTS and CDR2 YDEGEE. The CDR3 DNA reads as TGTGCCAGCAGCTTTGAAGGAACGAACACCGGGGAGCTGTTTTTT. The encoded protein is CASSFEGTNTGELFF.

A single count supports this clone. The rearrangement joins TRBV7-9 to TRBJ2-5, with 7 bases fitting TRBD1. CDR1 SEHNR and CDR2 FQNEAQ come from the germline V gene (reference sequence). This CDR3 has 14 amino acids. The ends lost 4 bases at V and 2 bases at J; junction bases unmatched: 4. The CDR3: CASSSQTGQETQYF. In nucleotides, the CDR3 is TGTGCCAGCAGCTCTCAGACAGGGCAAGAGACCCAGTACTTC.

The chain is built from TRBV6-6 and TRBJ2-7; unclear D gene. This CDR3 is built from 10 residues. V was pared by 8 bases and J by 4 bases, with 6 bases between. Germline CDR1 and CDR2: MNHNY and SVGAGI (reference sequence). CDR3 region: CASGKYEQYF. The CDR3 bases are TGTGCCAGCGGGAAATACGAGCAGTACTTC.

The V and J genes are TRBV19 and TRBJ2-2; 8 bases match TRBD1. Unmatched junction bases numbered 5, after V lost 7 bases and J lost 1 base. The CDR3 sequence is 15 residues long. Germline lookup yields CDR1 LNHDA and CDR2 SQIVND (reference sequence). CDR3 residues: CASTWTGLNTGELFF. DNA for the CDR3: TGTGCCAGTACCTGGACAGGGTTGAACACCGGGGAGCTGTTTTTT.

In this sample, this clone turned up once. This chain connects TRBV10-1 to TRBJ1-5; D unresolved. From germline, CDR1 is WNHNN and CDR2 SYGVQD (reference sequence). Trimming shortened V by 6 bases and J by 2 bases, and 14 bases separated the two germline ends. This CDR3 has 15 amino acids. CDR3 region: CASRRRPVGNQPQHF. The CDR3 DNA follows: TGCGCCAGCAGGCGGCGTCCAGTAGGCAATCAGCCCCAGCATTTT.

V usage is TRBV14 and J usage is TRBJ2-1; unclear D gene. The V and J ends lost 0 bases and 2 bases respectively, with 14 bases between them. Germline V gene sequence: CDR1 SGHDN, CDR2 FVKESK. This CDR3 contains 17 residues. CDR3 region: CASSQDLYSTTYNEQFF. The CDR3 coding sequence is TGTGCCAGCAGCCAAGATCTCTATAGCACGACCTACAATGAGCAGTTCTTC.

V and J are TRBV27 and TRBJ1-2; D may be TRBD1 (6 bases). Trimming took off 5 bases at V and 2 bases at J, with 15 bases between the two ends. The germline CDR1 and CDR2 sequences are MNHEY and SMNVEV (reference sequence). The CDR3 sequence is 15 residues long. Here the CDR3 reads CASSPRTVQNYGYTF. Written as DNA, the CDR3 is TGTGCCAGCAGTCCCCGGACAGTTCAAAACTATGGCTACACCTTC.